The 22 T cell receptor beta chains below were found in one sample sequenced in a study of T-cell reconstitution after alpha-beta-depleted transplantation in children. The library targeted TCRbeta and was prepared with unique molecular identifiers. MiXCR was run by TCRdb on the PCR reads, yielding one entry per CDR3 protein. The data hold approximately 230,000 distinct CDR3 sequences, with under 30% observed a single time. The sequenced sample was PBMCs, mostly from graft donor cells, obtained 360 days after TCRalphabeta/CD19-depleted stem cell transplant. These TCRs come from a female patient under 10 years old who had a stem cell transplant for congenital amegakaryocytic thrombocytopenia, so the T cells may come from the graft donor.

The rearrangement uses TRBV2 and TRBJ1-3; D gene ambiguous. With 7 bases removed from V and 0 bases from J, the gap between germline ends came to 19 bases. The CDR3 has 17 residues. The V gene's germline CDR1 is SNHLY and CDR2 FYNNEI. CDR3 sequence (DNA): TGTGCCAGCACCTTAGAACGGATTCACAGCTCTGGAAACACCATATATTTT. This translates into CASTLERIHSSGNTIYF.

This chain connects TRBV6-5 to TRBJ2-2, with 8 nucleotides matching TRBD2. The CDR3 consists of 15 residues. Germline V gene sequence: CDR1 MNHEY, CDR2 SVGAGI. The V gene end was trimmed by 3 bases and the J gene end by 4 bases; junction bases not matched to a gene: 4. CDR3 nucleotide sequence: TGTGCCAGCAGTTATTCGGGGGGGCCCACCGGGGAGCTGTTTTTT. The encoded protein is CASSYSGGPTGELFF.

The chain is built from TRBV28 and TRBJ2-1; TRBD2 matches 8 bases. Germline V gene data show CDR1 as MDHEN and CDR2 as SYDVKM. Trimming took 7 bases from V and 8 from J; bases not matched to a gene: 10. The CDR3 runs 14 residues. This CDR3 is CASISAGVWDEQFF. The CDR3 DNA sequence: TGTGCCAGCATTTCAGCGGGAGTCTGGGATGAGCAGTTCTTC.

This clonotype was seen repeatedly, ten times or more. The chain carries TRBV4-2 and TRBJ2-6; 11 bases are shared with TRBD2. This CDR3 is built from 18 residues. From germline, CDR1 is LGHNA and CDR2 YNFKEQ. Unmatched junction bases numbered 4, after V lost 1 base and J lost 2 bases. CDR3 protein: CASSQGLAGIPGANVLTF. The CDR3 region has the DNA TGTGCCAGCAGCCAAGGACTAGCGGGGATCCCTGGGGCCAACGTCCTGACTTTC.

This clonotype was picked up a small number of times. V usage is TRBV3-1 and J usage is TRBJ1-2; 7 bases map to TRBD1. The CDR3 extends over 14 amino acids. The germline V gene has CDR1 LGHDT and CDR2 YNNKEL (reference sequence). V dropped 0 bases and J dropped 8; count of bases not matched to a gene: 6. CDR3: CASSQDQGVKGYTF. The CDR3 coding sequence is TGTGCCAGCAGCCAAGACCAGGGGGTAAAGGGCTACACCTTC.

This clonotype has just a few counts. The rearrangement links TRBV28 to TRBJ2-3; TRBD2 is a possible D gene (5 bases). Per germline, CDR1 MDHEN and CDR2 SYDVKM. The V and J ends lost 5 bases and 4 bases respectively, with 16 bases between them. This CDR3 region has 15 residues. The CDR3 DNA is TGTGCCAGCAGTCCACCCCCCGGGGATTCAGATACGCAGTATTTT. Its protein product is CASSPPPGDSDTQYF.

There are a few counts of this clonotype. The V call is TRBV28, the J call TRBJ2-7, with 12 positions matching TRBD2. This CDR3 spans 14 amino acids. J gave up 6 bases and V 10 bases, and 10 bases lay outside the gene matches. The germline V gene has CDR1 MDHEN and CDR2 SYDVKM. The CDR3: CATLSSGRGREQYF. The CDR3 region has the DNA TGTGCCACCCTATCTAGCGGGAGGGGCCGCGAGCAGTACTTC. Full variable domain (missing parts from reference TRBV28 and TRBJ2-7): DVKVTQSSRYLVKRTGEKVFLECVQDMDHENMFWYRQDPGLGLRLIYFSYDVKMKEKGDIPEGYSVSREKKERFSLILESASTNQTSMYLCATLSSGRGREQYFGPGTRLTVT.

The chain couples TRBV5-5 to TRBJ2-7; the D is unclear. This CDR3 comprises 14 residues. The germline V and J ends were trimmed by 0 bases and 1 base, with 8 bases remaining between them. Germline CDR1 SGHKS, CDR2 YYEKEE (reference sequence). The CDR3 bases are TGTGCCAGCAGCTTGGCCACCCGATCCTACGAGCAGTACTTC. Residues: CASSLATRSYEQYF. The variable domain in full, with the rest retrieved from reference TRBV5-5 and TRBJ2-7, is DAGVTQSPTHLIKTRGQQVTLRCSPISGHKSVSWYQQVLGQGPQFIFQYYEKEERGRGNFPDRFSARQFPNYSSELNVNALLLGDSALYLCASSLATRSYEQYFGPGTRLTVT.

This clonotype was detected a few times. V and J are TRBV6-5 and TRBJ2-1, with D perhaps matching TRBD1 (6 bases). Germline CDR1 and CDR2: MNHEY and SVGAGI. V was clipped by 5 bases and J by 4 bases, with 12 bases between them. The CDR3 length is 14 residues. The CDR3 region is CASSAIGQYNEQFF. CDR3 DNA sequence: TGTGCCAGCAGTGCCATCGGACAGTACAATGAGCAGTTCTTC.

The chain has TRBV28 and TRBJ1-5, with 8 bases identical to TRBD1. This CDR3 region has 17 residues. Per germline, CDR1 MDHEN and CDR2 SYDVKM. J was trimmed by 6 bases and V by 4 bases; bases with no gene match: 14. The CDR3 DNA reads TGTGCCAGCAGTTCTTACCCCGGACAGGGAATAGGTCAGCCCCAGCATTTT. Translating gives CASSSYPGQGIGQPQHF.

There are many counts of this clonotype. This sequence joins TRBV4-3 and TRBJ2-3; no clear D. Germline V gives CDR1 LGHNA, CDR2 YSLEER. This CDR3 has 15 residues. V lost 1 base, J lost 1 base, and 9 bases lay in between. This chain's CDR3 is CASSQAGAGTDTQYF. CDR3 nucleotide sequence: TGCGCCAGCAGCCAAGCAGGTGCAGGCACAGATACGCAGTATTTT.

The V call is TRBV4-2, the J call TRBJ2-3; D might be TRBD2 (6 bases). Germline V CDR1 and CDR2: LGHNA, YNFKEQ. V was shortened by 3 bases and J by 0 bases, with 7 bases between the two germline ends. This CDR3 comprises 14 residues. The CDR3 nucleotides are TGTGCCAGCAGCCATGGGACTAGCACAGATACGCAGTATTTT. It encodes CASSHGTSTDTQYF.

V usage is TRBV4-1 and J usage is TRBJ2-2; TRBD1 agrees at 8 bases. The J segment lost 4 bases and the V segment lost 6 bases, leaving 10 bases of the junction unmatched. CDR3 size: 16 residues. Germline values: CDR1 MGHRA, CDR2 YSYEKL. The chain's CDR3 is CASRRGYRGSTGELFF. As DNA, the CDR3 is TGCGCCAGCAGACGAGGCTACAGGGGGTCCACCGGGGAGCTGTTTTTT.

This clonotype was observed a few times. V is TRBV5-1 and J is TRBJ1-1; D not certain. This CDR3 is 14 amino acids long. Trimming cost V 0 bases and J 6 bases, with 12 bases left between them. Germline CDR1 SGHRS, CDR2 YFSETQ. The CDR3 nucleotides read TGCGCCAGCAGCTTGGTCCCGGGTGCCGCTGAAGCTTTCTTT. Protein product: CASSLVPGAAEAFF.

At least ten counts were recorded for this clonotype. V usage is TRBV12-3 or TRBV12-4 and J usage is TRBJ2-3, with TRBD1 identical over 9 bases. The CDR3 has 15 residues. V shed 2 bases and J 6 bases; nucleotides not matched to a gene: 6. CDR3: CASSLLGQGADTQYF. The CDR3 DNA reads TGTGCCAGCAGTTTACTGGGACAGGGAGCGGATACGCAGTATTTT.

The chain uses TRBV6-2 or TRBV6-3 and TRBJ2-1; perhaps D is TRBD1 or TRBD2 (5 bases each). CDR3 length: 15 amino acids. CDR1 and CDR2 from the germline V gene are MNHEY and SVGEGT. The V gene lost 5 bases and the J gene lost 7 bases, with 18 bases spanning the gap. Written as DNA, the CDR3 is TGTGCCAGCAGTCCGCTGGGGACGGCTAATAATGAGCAGTTCTTC. This gives the protein CASSPLGTANNEQFF.

V is TRBV12-3 or TRBV12-4 and J is TRBJ2-5; TRBD2 might be the D (6 bases). This CDR3 region has 14 residues. V was clipped by 4 bases and J by 1 base, with 10 bases between them. CDR3 in amino acids: CASSYMGGQETQYF. The CDR3 DNA follows: TGTGCCAGCAGTTATATGGGGGGCCAAGAGACCCAGTACTTC.

This clonotype was seen a handful of times. V usage is TRBV12-3 or TRBV12-4 and J usage is TRBJ2-1; D remains ambiguous. The CDR3 is 13 residues long. Trimming pared 3 bases from V and 6 bases from J, leaving 9 bases between. The CDR3 coding sequence is TGTGCCAGCAGTTTGAGGCCAGGCAATGAGCAGTTCTTC. It translates to CASSLRPGNEQFF.

J is TRBJ1-3 and V is TRBV12-3 or TRBV12-4; 7 positions agree with TRBD1. The CDR3 runs 14 residues. With 6 bases clipped from V and 7 bases from J, the junction kept 9 bases outside the gene matches. As DNA, the CDR3 is TGTGCCAGCAGGGGGCAAGGGGGCTCTAACACCATATATTTT. Its translation: CASRGQGGSNTIYF.

In this sample, this clonotype turned up once. J is TRBJ2-2 and V is TRBV7-8, with TRBD2 matching over 12 bases. From germline, CDR1 is SGHVS and CDR2 FQNEAQ. This CDR3 comprises 19 residues. V lost 0 bases, J lost 5 bases, and 10 bases stayed unmatched. The CDR3 spells CASSLARLAGGPGTGELFF. The CDR3 bases are TGTGCCAGCAGCTTAGCGCGGCTAGCGGGAGGGCCTGGGACCGGGGAGCTGTTTTTT.

This clonotype has only a few counts. This chain joins TRBV5-1 and TRBJ2-7; D is uncertain. V dropped 1 base and J dropped 5 bases, with 13 bases sitting between them. Germline loops: CDR1 SGHRS, CDR2 YFSETQ. This CDR3 is 14 amino acids long. This CDR3 reads CASSLRTLADEQYF. The CDR3 region has the DNA TGCGCCAGCAGCTTGAGGACCCTGGCGGACGAGCAGTACTTC.

This chain links TRBV3-1 with TRBJ2-3; 10 nucleotides match TRBD2. The CDR3 has 14 amino acids. V lost 4 bases, J lost 3 bases, and 1 base stayed unmatched. CDR1 is LGHDT and CDR2 is YNNKEL in the germline V gene (reference sequence). CDR3 residues: CASSRAGGTDTQYF. The CDR3 DNA reads TGTGCCAGCAGCCGAGCGGGAGGGACAGATACGCAGTATTTT.